The 6 T cell receptor beta chains presented below share a single source sample, sequenced in a study of blood T cell repertoires in COVID-19. The repertoire was sequenced with immunoSEQ multiplex PCR; TCRdb's copy has only in-frame clones and lacks some. The table shows some 450,000 clones, with about 91% occurring only once. Sequencing input: peripheral blood. Source of these receptors: a woman between 50 and 59 years old with COVID-19, enrolled during active disease.

DNA of the CDR3: TGTGCCAGCAAGCGGGGAGCTGGGGAGACCCAGTACTTC. As protein: CASKRGAGETQYF. The rearrangement links TRBV2 to TRBJ2-5; 7 nucleotides agree with TRBD2. The germline V gene has CDR1 SNHLY and CDR2 FYNNEI. This CDR3 region has 13 residues. The V gene end was trimmed by 7 bases and the J gene end by 5 bases; junction bases not matched to a gene: 7.

The chain links TRBV5-1 to TRBJ2-1, with 11 nucleotides matching TRBD2. Germline V gene sequence: CDR1 SGHRS, CDR2 YFSETQ. V was pared by 4 bases and J by 4 bases, with 7 bases of the junction left unmatched. The CDR3 is 16 residues long. DNA of the CDR3: TGCGCCAGCAGCGAGGCTAGCGGGGGGTTTTACAATGAGCAGTTCTTC. This gives the protein CASSEASGGFYNEQFF. The full variable domain, with the rest looked up from reference TRBV5-1 and TRBJ2-1, is KAGVTQTPRYLIKTRGQQVTLSCSPISGHRSVSWYQQTPGQGLQFLFEYFSETQRNKGNFPGRFSGRQFSNSRSEMNVSTLELGDSALYLCASSEASGGFYNEQFFGPGTRLTVL.

This chain links TRBV11-2 with TRBJ2-3; tentatively, D is TRBD1 (6 bases). Germline V gene lookup returns CDR1 SGHAT and CDR2 FQNNGV. V was clipped by 5 bases and J by 3 bases, with 18 bases between them. CDR3 length: 16 amino acids. The CDR3 nucleotides read TGTGCCAGCAGCCTCGAGTTTCCCAGGGGAACAGATACGCAGTATTTT. It translates to CASSLEFPRGTDTQYF.

This clone appeared a single time. The chain employs TRBV4-2 and TRBJ2-4; 11 nucleotides match TRBD2. This CDR3 has 20 amino acids. V was pared by 2 bases and J by 5 bases, with 17 bases of the junction left unmatched. Germline CDR1 reads LGHNA; CDR2 reads YNFKEQ. The CDR3: CASSQPGARLAGGFENIQYF. The CDR3, as DNA: TGTGCCAGCAGCCAACCAGGTGCCAGGCTAGCGGGGGGATTTGAAAACATTCAGTACTTC.

The chain employs TRBV5-1 and TRBJ2-3, with 10 nucleotides matching TRBD1. Germline V CDR1 and CDR2: SGHRS, YFSETQ. V was pared by 6 bases and J by 1 base, with 2 bases of the junction left unmatched. The CDR3 extends over 14 amino acids. In DNA, the CDR3 is TGCGCCAGCAACGGACAGGGGGGCACAGATACGCAGTATTTT. Amino acids: CASNGQGGTDTQYF.

The rearrangement links TRBV5-6 to TRBJ1-6; D not certain. Between the trimmed V and J ends, which lost 3 bases and 4 bases, there was a span of 11 bases. The CDR3 sequence is 15 residues long. The germline V gene has CDR1 SGHDT and CDR2 YYEEEE. CDR3 in DNA: TGTGCCAGCAGCTGGGGTACGGGATATAATTCACCCCTCCACTTT. This codes for CASSWGTGYNSPLHF.